The entry below describes one TCR beta chain. Its cognate antigen has yet to be identified. Base qualities were left out, and no much larger clone turns up one base away. Every donor in the study was a healthy Caucasian. The twin cohort comprised three pairs of female monozygotic twins, all aged about 18 to 29 years. Peripheral blood mononuclear cells were used as the source from which RNA for TCR libraries was isolated. These data originate in a study of identical twins (dated by TCRdb to the mid-2010s). Describing the broader study: TCR alpha and beta repertoires from monozygotic twins, unrelated adults of various ages and cord blood were deep-sequenced to test whether fetal clonotypes persist. Replicate twin experiments were performed at different times using different library preparation protocols to rule out contamination.

The research as a whole found: In monozygotic twins, recombination models systematically underestimated out-of-frame TCR alpha sharing, but the models matched the sharing seen between unrelated individuals. Because the same donors could not be followed over many years, conclusions were based on cross-sectional statistical analysis. Zero-insertion analyses could be partly confounded by invariant T cells such as MAIT and iNKT, although diverse VJ usage argued against such confounding for most clonotypes. Abundant cord blood beta clonotypes had fewer insertions, young adult naive repertoires showed a similar but weaker trend, and memory repertoires showed no such trend. Excess twin sharing in beta out-of-frame sequences was weaker because fewer shared sequences lowered the signal-to-noise ratio. Compared with coincidental sharing between unrelated individuals, out-of-frame TCR alpha sequences shared between twins showed an excess of sequences with low generation probability.

Preparation of the library involved 5' RACE. This sample was sequenced with an Illumina HiSeq 2000. A universal primer binding site was added through template switching, and the final cDNA carried a unique molecular identifier so that TCR cDNA molecules could be counted accurately. Specific primers in the conserved constant-segment region were used to synthesize first-strand cDNA for the TCR alpha and beta chains. To control for contamination, every cDNA library carried two barcodes: a SMART-Mk sample barcode plus Illumina barcodes. TruSeq adapter sequences along with Illumina sample barcodes were introduced in two successive PCR steps. TCR alpha and beta cDNA libraries were sequenced on the Illumina HiSeq platform with custom primers. The paper's processing steps were these. Raw reads were processed with MiGEC to extract unique molecular identifiers, and MiXCR was used to determine CDR3 positions. Recombination models were inferred per individual with the repgenHMM and IGoR tools using an EM algorithm. Shared clonotype analysis was performed with the tcR package in R, normalizing sharing by the product of cloneset sizes. To study raw recombination without the effects of thymic and clonal selection, out-of-frame nonproductive sequences were analyzed. Using fastp trimming at Q25 and MiXCR clonotype assembly, TCRdb reanalyzed the public sequencing data and kept in-frame beta chains. Identical CDR3 proteins give one entry, which carries the most common genes and DNA. These V and J calls derive from TCRdb rather than the authors' analysis. A total of roughly 720,000 distinct CDR3 sequences appear in this sample, 15% to 20% of them only once. The top ten clonotypes cover about an eighth of the sample.

Spanning cysteine to phenylalanine, the CDR3 consists of 15 amino acids. The only DNA kept is the CDR3, 45 bases in frame from the first base. CDR1 SGHRS and CDR2 YFSETQ are derived from the germline V gene. Compared with germline, V lacks 0 bases and J lacks 5 bases; bases without a gene match: 0. The sample also formed part of further work on T cells expressing NK-cell markers. Drawing on the second study: Seven to nine donors provided sorted CD3+CD56+NKG2C+, CD3+CD56+NKG2C- and CD3+CD56-NKG2C+ T-cell subsets, whose TCR beta-chain repertoires were profiled. Among the eight sequenced donors, seven were HCMV-seropositive and one was HCMV-seronegative. In several experiments an anti-gammadeltaTCR antibody was added to restrict sorting to alphabetaTCR-expressing T cells. For about 6 donors, the dominant CD3+CD56+NKG2C+ clonotypes were among the top 10 CD8+ clonotypes and accounted for about 1.0-7.0% of CD8+ T cells. Those dominant clonotypes were again the most abundant among CD3+CD56-NKG2C+ cells in a few donors, at about 28.3-65%. Whether the expanded NKG2C-expressing T cell clones were specific for HCMV antigens remained unclear. Randomly selected healthy volunteers, three men and five women, were used as the eight sequenced donors. To determine HCMV serostatus, a commercial ELISA kit was used to detect HCMV-specific IgG in serum. Bulk peripheral blood T-cell repertoires were additionally sequenced from unsorted PBMC for about 6 donors. MIGEC was used to demultiplex reads and group the reads by UMI, and MiTCR was used to assemble and quantify clonotypes. To exclude erroneous sequences, any TCR cDNA sequence not supported by at least two reads was discarded. Downstream repertoire analysis used the tcR package, and clonotypes were matched across fractions by CDR3 nucleotide sequence plus V segment. VDJmatch was used to annotate antigen specificity against VDJdb, with one amino acid substitution in CDR3 allowed.

The sequence was collected from a woman between 18 and 29 years old in good health. The specimen was PBMCs. Here the chain combines TRBV5-1 and TRBJ2-1; 12 of the junction bases match TRBD2. In nucleotides, the sequence is TGCGCCAGCAGCTTGGCTAGCGGGGGGGACAATGAGCAGTTCTTC. Its amino acids are CASSLASGGDNEQFF.